The sequence of this T cell receptor (beta chain) was determined in a study of control samples from healthy donors and cancer patients. V was cut by 1 base and J by 0 bases, with 4 bases left in between. The CDR3 covers 14 residues. CDR1 and CDR2 (germline): SEHNR, FQNEAQ (reference sequence). Profiling relied on immunoSEQ multiplex PCR, and the TCRdb table lists in-frame clones only, not all of them. Among 85,000 to 95,000 clones listed, around 80% were seen once. This chain connects TRBV7-9 to TRBJ1-5; D is ambiguous. The sample taken for sequencing was blood. The receptor was derived from a woman aged 60-75 years in good health. This CDR3 reads CASSLGTSNQPQHF. The CDR3 DNA sequence: TGTGCCAGCAGCTTAGGCACTAGCAATCAGCCCCAGCATTTT.